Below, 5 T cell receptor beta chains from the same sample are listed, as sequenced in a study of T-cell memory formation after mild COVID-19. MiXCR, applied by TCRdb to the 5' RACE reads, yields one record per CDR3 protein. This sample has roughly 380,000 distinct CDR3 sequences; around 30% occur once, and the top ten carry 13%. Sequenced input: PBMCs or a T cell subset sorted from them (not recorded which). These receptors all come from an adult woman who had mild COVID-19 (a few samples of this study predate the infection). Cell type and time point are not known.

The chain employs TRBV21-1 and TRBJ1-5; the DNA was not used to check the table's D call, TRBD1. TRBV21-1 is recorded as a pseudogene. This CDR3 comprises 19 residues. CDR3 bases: TGTGCCAGCAGCCCACGGGCCGGGGTCGTTAGGAGTAGCAATCAGCCCCAGCATTTT. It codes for CASSPRAGVVRSSNQPQHF.

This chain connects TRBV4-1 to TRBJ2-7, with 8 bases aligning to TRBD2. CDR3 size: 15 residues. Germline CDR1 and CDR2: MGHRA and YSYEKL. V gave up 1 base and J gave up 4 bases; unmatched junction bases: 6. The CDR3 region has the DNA TGCGCCAGCAGCCAAGCCGGGACTAGAGGGTACGAGCAGTACTTC. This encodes CASSQAGTRGYEQYF.

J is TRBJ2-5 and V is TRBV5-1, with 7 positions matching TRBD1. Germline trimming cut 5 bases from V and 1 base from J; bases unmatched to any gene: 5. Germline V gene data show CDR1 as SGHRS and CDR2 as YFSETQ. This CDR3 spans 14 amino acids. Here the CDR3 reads CASRIGTAQETQYF. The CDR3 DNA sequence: TGCGCCAGCAGGATAGGGACAGCCCAAGAGACCCAGTACTTC.

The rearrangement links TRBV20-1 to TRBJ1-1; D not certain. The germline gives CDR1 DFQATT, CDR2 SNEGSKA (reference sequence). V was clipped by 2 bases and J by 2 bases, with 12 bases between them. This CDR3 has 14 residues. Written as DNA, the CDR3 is TGCAGTGCTAGAATGCCCCCGTCTAACACTGAAGCTTTCTTT. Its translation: CSARMPPSNTEAFF.

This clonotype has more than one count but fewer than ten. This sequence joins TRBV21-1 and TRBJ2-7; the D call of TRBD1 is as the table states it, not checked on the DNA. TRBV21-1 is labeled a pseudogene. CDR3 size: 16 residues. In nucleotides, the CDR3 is TGTGCCAGCAGCAGAAAAGGCAGGGGGCGCGGGAACGAGCAGTACTTC. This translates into CASSRKGRGRGNEQYF.